The 2 T cell receptor beta chains in this list originate from one sample, sequenced in a study of blood T cell repertoires in COVID-19. Some clones are missing from TCRdb's copy, which holds only in-frame ones; the method was immunoSEQ multiplex PCR. The data hold 500,000 or so clones, with 87% observed a single time. The sequenced material came from PBMCs or T cells enriched from blood (not recorded which). The receptors derive from a woman in her late teens or twenties who had recovered from COVID-19.

The chain couples TRBV30 to TRBJ1-1; a possible D gene is TRBD1 (5 bases). The CDR3 runs 11 residues. V lost 7 bases and J lost 1, with 7 bases in between. Germline CDR1 reads GTSNPN; CDR2 reads SVGIG (reference sequence). This CDR3 is CAYQGNTEAFF. As DNA, the CDR3 is TGTGCCTATCAGGGGAACACTGAAGCTTTCTTT.

The chain recombines TRBV9 with TRBJ1-2; TRBD1 matches at 9 bases. In germline, CDR1 is SGDLS, CDR2 YYNGEE. The junction had 17 bases not matched to a gene; V was cut back by 2 bases and J by 6 bases. This CDR3 has 18 amino acids. The CDR3, as DNA: TGTGCCAGCAGCGTCCAAGGGACACAGGGGGCGGGATATGATGGCTACACCTTC. Its translation is CASSVQGTQGAGYDGYTF.